The 17 T cell receptor beta chains reported below all come from one sample, sequenced in a study of CD8 T cells in Susac syndrome. Random-hexamer reverse transcription was applied to 0.5 to 1 ug RNA. TCRdb reprocessed the immunoSEQ multiplex PCR reads with MiXCR, giving one entry per CDR3 protein. The sample shows 150,000 to 200,000 distinct CDR3 sequences, roughly 95% of them seen only once. Sequenced input: CD4+ T cells from PBMCs. The source is a human donor in good health.

The rearrangement joins TRBV29-1 to TRBJ2-1; TRBD1 aligns across 9 bases. V lost 4 bases, J lost 8 bases, and 9 bases stayed unmatched. Germline V gene sequence: CDR1 SQVTM, CDR2 ANQGSEA. There are 14 residues in the CDR3. The CDR3 DNA follows: TGCAGCGTTGTTGTGGGACAGGGTTTCCATGAGCAGTTCTTC. Its protein is CSVVVGQGFHEQFF.

The chain has TRBV4-2 and TRBJ2-3; perhaps TRBD2 as D (7 bases). The CDR3 contains 16 residues. Trimming removed 5 bases at V and 6 bases at J, with 21 bases between. The V gene's germline CDR1 is LGHNA and CDR2 YNFKEQ. DNA for the CDR3: TGTGCCAGCAGCATGAGGGGGAGCGGGATCGGCGATACGCAGTATTTT. It specifies CASSMRGSGIGDTQYF.

The chain carries TRBV12-3 or TRBV12-4 and TRBJ1-1, with TRBD1 identical over 7 bases. This CDR3 is built from 14 residues. V was clipped by 6 bases and J by 4 bases; unmatched bases: 8. CDR3 coding DNA: TGTGCCAGCAGCCTGACAGGGTCGGGCACTGAAGCTTTCTTT. Protein product: CASSLTGSGTEAFF.

The chain is built from TRBV12-3 or TRBV12-4 and TRBJ2-3, with no clear D. The V and J ends lost 4 bases and 2 bases respectively, with 7 bases between them. The CDR3 is 13 amino acids. The CDR3 region is CASSYVTTDTQYF. The CDR3 DNA reads as TGTGCCAGCAGTTACGTTACCACAGATACGCAGTATTTT.

The CDR3, as DNA: TGTGCCAGCAGTCCACTTGACACTATCTACGAGCAGTACTTC. Amino acids: CASSPLDTIYEQYF. V gene TRBV12-3 or TRBV12-4 combines with J gene TRBJ2-7; D gene unclear. V was pared by 5 bases and J by 3 bases, with 14 bases between. The CDR3 runs 14 residues.

The chain carries TRBV27 and TRBJ2-1, with no clear D. Germline V gives CDR1 MNHEY, CDR2 SMNVEV (reference sequence). The CDR3 extends over 13 amino acids. V was shortened by 7 bases and J by 4 bases, with 11 bases between the two germline ends. CDR3 sequence (DNA): TGTGCCAGCATGTGGGTCGGGTACAATGAGCAGTTCTTC. This codes for CASMWVGYNEQFF.

The chain joins TRBV29-1 to TRBJ2-7, with D perhaps TRBD1 or TRBD2 (5 bases each). V was clipped by 4 bases and J by 3 bases, with 10 bases between them. The CDR3 spans 12 residues. Germline-derived CDR1 and CDR2 are SQVTM and ANQGSEA. CDR3 residues: CSVAGTYYEQYF. In nucleotides, the CDR3 is TGCAGCGTTGCAGGGACCTACTACGAGCAGTACTTC.

The chain uses TRBV5-1 and TRBJ2-7; D is unclear. The CDR3 extends over 15 amino acids. The ends were cut back, 0 bases at V and 2 bases at J, with 12 bases in the middle. Per the germline V gene, CDR1 is SGHRS and CDR2 is YFSETQ. The CDR3: CASSLDRTGAYEQYF. The CDR3 coding sequence is TGCGCCAGCAGCTTGGATCGGACGGGTGCCTACGAGCAGTACTTC.

This chain joins TRBV6-2 or TRBV6-3 and TRBJ2-1; TRBD2 agrees at 10 bases. CDR3 size: 14 residues. Trimming at V came to 7 bases and at J to 8 bases, leaving 8 bases not matched to a gene. Germline V gene sequence: CDR1 MNHEY, CDR2 SVGEGT. For the CDR3, the DNA is TGTGCCAGCAAGATAAGCGGGAGGGTGGATGAGCAGTTCTTC. It codes for CASKISGRVDEQFF.

This chain connects TRBV30 to TRBJ2-2; no clear D gene. The germline V gene encodes CDR1 GTSNPN and CDR2 SVGIG (reference sequence). V shed 5 bases and J shed 7 bases, with 11 bases lying between them. This CDR3 has 12 amino acids. The CDR3 nucleotides read TGTGCCTGGCGCCCGCGTTACGGGGAGCTGTTTTTT. Translated: CAWRPRYGELFF.

This chain links TRBV9 with TRBJ2-3; D possibly corresponds to TRBD1 (5 bases). Germline-derived CDR1 and CDR2 are SGDLS and YYNGEE. V shed 3 bases and J shed 8 bases, with 13 bases lying between them. The CDR3 is 13 amino acids. In nucleotides, the CDR3 is TGTGCCAGCAGCGCCCGACAGTACTTTACGCAGTATTTT. Amino acid sequence: CASSARQYFTQYF.

The V gene is TRBV7-3, the J gene TRBJ1-5, with D uncertain. The CDR3 sequence is 15 residues long. Trimming pared 1 base from V and 0 bases from J, leaving 7 bases between. The germline V gene encodes CDR1 SGHTA and CDR2 FQGTGA. CDR3 sequence: CASSLNGLSNQPQHF. CDR3 DNA: TGTGCCAGCAGCTTAAATGGTCTTAGCAATCAGCCCCAGCATTTT.

The rearrangement uses TRBV30 and TRBJ2-2; D remains unclear. There are 14 residues in the CDR3. Germline V lookup: CDR1 GTSNPN, CDR2 SVGIG (reference sequence). The germline V and J ends were trimmed by 4 bases and 3 bases, with 12 bases remaining between them. CDR3: CAWISSAYTGELFF. Here the CDR3 DNA reads TGTGCCTGGATATCGTCAGCGTACACCGGGGAGCTGTTTTTT.

The chain joins TRBV27 to TRBJ2-7; 7 bases are a match to TRBD2. The CDR3 totals 16 residues. CDR1 MNHEY and CDR2 SMNVEV come from the germline V gene (reference sequence). Losses at the gene ends were 3 bases for V and 7 bases for J; bases not matched to a gene: 15. The CDR3 sequence is CASSFPSWRERREQYF. In DNA form, the CDR3 reads TGTGCCAGCAGTTTCCCTTCTTGGCGGGAGAGGAGGGAGCAGTACTTC.

CDR3 in amino acids: CASRPGLAGDTQYF. CDR3 in DNA: TGTGCCAGCAGGCCTGGACTAGCGGGAGATACGCAGTATTTT. V usage is TRBV2 and J usage is TRBJ2-3, with 11 bases fitting TRBD2. CDR1 is SNHLY, CDR2 FYNNEI, per germline. This CDR3 has 14 residues. Trimming took 6 bases from V and 5 from J; bases not matched to a gene: 4.

The rearrangement links TRBV3-1 to TRBJ2-7, with 10 bases matching TRBD1. This CDR3 has 15 residues. Trimming at V came to 3 bases and at J to 2 bases, leaving 4 bases not matched to a gene. Germline loops: CDR1 LGHDT, CDR2 YNNKEL (reference sequence). This CDR3 reads CASSHGTGVTYEQYF. The CDR3 region has the DNA TGTGCCAGCAGCCACGGGACAGGGGTGACCTACGAGCAGTACTTC.

The chain combines TRBV27 with TRBJ1-5, with TRBD1 identical over 9 bases. The CDR3 consists of 16 residues. V was clipped by 5 bases and J by 4 bases; unmatched bases: 9. Germline V CDR1 and CDR2: MNHEY, SMNVEV (reference sequence). CDR3 protein: CASSASTGGSNQPQHF. DNA for the CDR3: TGTGCCAGCAGTGCGTCGACAGGGGGTAGTAATCAGCCCCAGCATTTT.